This T cell receptor beta chain comes out of a study of T cells in Graves' hyperthyroidism and ophthalmopathy. This clonotype was detected ten times or more. Amplified TCR beta CDR3 regions came from RNA transcripts. The TCR CDR3 was amplified in a first-round RT-PCR using the HTBI primer set. TCRdb fed the multiplex PCR reads into MiXCR, producing one record per CDR3 protein. This repertoire shows about 700,000 distinct CDR3 sequences, 12% to 15% found once; its top ten account for 9.5% to 13%. V lost 0 bases, J lost 4 bases, and 4 bases stayed unmatched. Germline CDR1 and CDR2: KGHSH and LQKENI. The CDR3 has 15 amino acids.

Sample: blood. The sequence came from a woman younger than 30 with Graves' hyperthyroidism. The chain couples TRBV18 to TRBJ2-7; 9 bases fit TRBD2. In nucleotides, the CDR3 is TGTGCCAGCTCACCACCGGGACTAGCCACTTACGAGCAGTACTTC. It specifies CASSPPGLATYEQYF.